One and the same sample provided the 5 T cell receptor beta chains below, sequenced in a study of cytomegalovirus exposure and HLA in healthy donors. Primers included in the PCR were 60 Vbeta and 13 Jbeta primers. Clones were sequenced by immunoSEQ multiplex PCR, and TCRdb holds only the in-frame ones, with some missing. The sample's table shows some 40,000 clones. Sequencing was carried out using PBMCs. Source of these receptors: a male donor in good health and CMV-seronegative.

The rearrangement uses TRBV6-5 and TRBJ2-5, with a possible D match to TRBD1 (6 bases). Germline V lookup: CDR1 MNHEY, CDR2 SVGAGI. The ends were cut back, 2 bases at V and 2 bases at J, with 12 bases in the middle. The CDR3 has 15 residues. In DNA, the CDR3 is TGTGCCAGCAGTTACGACAGGACACTACAAGAGACCCAGTACTTC. Translated, it gives CASSYDRTLQETQYF.

The chain is built from TRBV2 and TRBJ1-2; 7 bases match TRBD1. This CDR3 is built from 14 residues. Germline CDR1 SNHLY, CDR2 FYNNEI. Unmatched junction bases numbered 5, after V lost 4 bases and J lost 3 bases. CDR3 nucleotides: TGTGCCAGCAGTGTAAGGGGGCCATACTATGGCTACACCTTC. Protein product: CASSVRGPYYGYTF.

The chain combines TRBV30 with TRBJ1-5; D is unclear. Trimming cost V 0 bases and J 7 bases, with 10 bases left between them. This CDR3 has 13 amino acids. Germline V gene lookup returns CDR1 GTSNPN and CDR2 SVGIG (reference sequence). This CDR3 is CAWSVRVSQPQHF. The DNA for the CDR3 is TGTGCCTGGAGTGTACGGGTTAGCCAGCCCCAGCATTTT. Supplemented by reference TRBV30 and TRBJ1-5, the full variable domain reads SQTIHQWPATLVQPVGSPLSLECTVEGTSNPNLYWYRQAAGRGLQLLFYSVGIGQISSEVPQNLSASRPQDRQFILSSKKLLLSDSGFYLCAWSVRVSQPQHFGDGTRLSIL.

This chain uses TRBV27 with TRBJ2-2; 7 bases fit TRBD2. This CDR3 contains 16 residues. Germline CDR1 reads MNHEY; CDR2 reads SMNVEV (reference sequence). Germline trimming cut 5 bases from V and 4 bases from J; bases unmatched to any gene: 10. The CDR3 sequence is CASSPRGGVSTGELFF. The CDR3 DNA follows: TGTGCCAGCAGTCCCCGGGGAGGGGTGAGCACCGGGGAGCTGTTTTTT.

The V and J genes are TRBV27 and TRBJ1-4; 7 nucleotides line up with TRBD1. V was clipped by 6 bases and J by 5 bases; unmatched bases: 6. This CDR3 has 14 amino acids. The germline V gene has CDR1 MNHEY and CDR2 SMNVEV (reference sequence). CDR3 in amino acids: CASRRGQQNEKLFF. The CDR3 coding sequence is TGTGCCAGCAGGAGGGGACAGCAAAATGAAAAACTGTTTTTT. The entire variable domain, with the rest obtained from reference TRBV27 and TRBJ1-4, is as follows: EAQVTQNPRYLITVTGKKLTVTCSQNMNHEYMSWYRQDPGLGLRQIYYSMNVEVTDKGDVPEGYKVSRKEKRNFPLILESPSPNQTSLYFCASRRGQQNEKLFFGSGTQLSVL.